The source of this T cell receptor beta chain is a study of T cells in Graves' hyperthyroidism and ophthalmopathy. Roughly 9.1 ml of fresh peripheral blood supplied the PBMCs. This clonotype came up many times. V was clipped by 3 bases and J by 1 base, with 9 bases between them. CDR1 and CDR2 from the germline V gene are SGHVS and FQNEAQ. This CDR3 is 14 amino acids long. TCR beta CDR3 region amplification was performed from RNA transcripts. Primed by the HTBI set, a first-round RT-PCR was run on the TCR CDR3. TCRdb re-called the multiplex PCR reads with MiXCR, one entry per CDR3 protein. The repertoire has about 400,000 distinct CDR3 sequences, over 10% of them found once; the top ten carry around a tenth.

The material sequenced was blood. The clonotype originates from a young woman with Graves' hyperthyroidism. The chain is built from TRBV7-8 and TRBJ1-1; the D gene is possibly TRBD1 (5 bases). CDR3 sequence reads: CASSFGASNTEAFF. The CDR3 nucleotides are TGTGCCAGCAGCTTTGGGGCCTCGAACACTGAAGCTTTCTTT.